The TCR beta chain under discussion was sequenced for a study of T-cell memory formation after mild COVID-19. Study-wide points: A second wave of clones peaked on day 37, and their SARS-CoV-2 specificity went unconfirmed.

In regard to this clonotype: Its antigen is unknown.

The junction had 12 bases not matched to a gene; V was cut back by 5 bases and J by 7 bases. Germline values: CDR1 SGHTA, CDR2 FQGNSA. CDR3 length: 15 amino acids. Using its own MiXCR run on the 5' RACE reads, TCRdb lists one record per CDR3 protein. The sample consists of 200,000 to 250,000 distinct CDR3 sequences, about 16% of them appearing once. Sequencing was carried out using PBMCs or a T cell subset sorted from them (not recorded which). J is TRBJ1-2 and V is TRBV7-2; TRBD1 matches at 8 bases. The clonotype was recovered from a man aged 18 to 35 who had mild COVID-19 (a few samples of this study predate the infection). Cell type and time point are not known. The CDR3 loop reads CASSQDRATYFGYTF. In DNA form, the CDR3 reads TGTGCCAGCAGCCAGGACAGGGCGACCTACTTTGGCTACACCTTC.